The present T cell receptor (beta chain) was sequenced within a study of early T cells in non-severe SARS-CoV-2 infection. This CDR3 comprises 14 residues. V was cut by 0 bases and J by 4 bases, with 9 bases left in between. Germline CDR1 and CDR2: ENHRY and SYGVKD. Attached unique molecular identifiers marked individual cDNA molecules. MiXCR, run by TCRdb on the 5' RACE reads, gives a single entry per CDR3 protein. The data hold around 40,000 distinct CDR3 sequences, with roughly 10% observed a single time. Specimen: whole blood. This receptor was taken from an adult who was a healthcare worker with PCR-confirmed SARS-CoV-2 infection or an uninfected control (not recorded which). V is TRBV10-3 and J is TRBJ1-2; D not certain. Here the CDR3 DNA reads TGTGCCATCAGTGAGTCAGGCGAACCCTATGGCTACACCTTC. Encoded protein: CAISESGEPYGYTF.